This is a list of T cell receptor beta chains from one sample in a study of neurological immune-mediated disorders. From the 5' RACE reads, TCRdb called clonotypes with MiXCR, one entry per CDR3 protein. The sample has about 55,000 distinct CDR3 sequences; about 4.2% are singletons. Sequenced material: PBMCs. These receptors all come from a man in his fifties with multiple sclerosis. Each CDR3 is given with its conserved first and last residue. A D gene is named only where the DNA matches it firmly. A clone size is listed for some rows: how often the clone was seen (once, few, many), or a class if it is expanded.

TRBV4-1	few	TRBJ2-7	TRBD1	CASSTRTGTYEQYF	TGCGCCAGCAGCACCAGGACAGGGACCTACGAGCAGTACTTC
TRBV5-1	many	TRBJ1-2	TRBD1	CASSLAGQGFGYTF	TGCGCCAGCAGCTTGGCGGGACAGGGGTTTGGCTACACCTTC
TRBV15	many	TRBJ2-1	TRBD1	CATSRVPQQRWTGTYNEQFF	TGTGCCACCAGCAGAGTTCCCCAACAACGGTGGACAGGAACCTACAATGAGCAGTTCTTC
TRBV2	.	TRBJ2-1	.	CASATGGGGGGAEQFF	TGTGCCAGCGCTACTGGCGGGGGCGGAGGGGGAGCTGAGCAGTTCTTC
TRBV12-3/TRBV12-4	many	TRBJ1-3	.	CASIPWGTPSGNTIYF	TGTGCCAGCATCCCCTGGGGGACACCCTCTGGAAACACCATATATTTT
TRBV5-1	many	TRBJ2-1	TRBD2	CASSLTSGGPTYNEQFF	TGCGCCAGCAGCTTGACTAGCGGGGGGCCGACATACAATGAGCAGTTCTTC
TRBV20-1	.	TRBJ1-6	.	CSAREGFYNSPLNF	TGCAGTGCTAGAGAGGGGTTCTATAATTCACCCCTCAACTTT
TRBV7-3	.	TRBJ2-3	.	CASSLIPLSTDTQYF	TGTGCCAGCAGCTTAATCCCCCTCAGCACAGATACGCAGTATTTT
TRBV7-9	many	TRBJ2-7	.	CASSLLGRGGGDEQYF	TGTGCCAGCAGCTTATTAGGTCGCGGGGGCGGGGACGAGCAGTACTTC
TRBV6-5	many	TRBJ1-6	.	CASSYVSSPLHF	TGTGCCAGCAGTTACGTGAGTTCACCCCTCCACTTT
TRBV3-1	many	TRBJ2-5	.	CASSLRTGRQFTQETQYF	TGTGCCAGCAGCCTCCGAACGGGGCGACAGTTTACCCAAGAGACCCAGTACTTC
TRBV5-1	many	TRBJ2-1	TRBD1	CASSHSRDRGFLQFF	TGCGCCAGCAGCCACTCCCGGGACAGGGGCTTTTTGCAGTTCTTC
TRBV7-2	many	TRBJ2-2	TRBD2	CASSVAGTGELFF	TGTGCCAGCAGCGTAGCGGGAACCGGGGAGCTGTTTTTT
TRBV6-5	many	TRBJ2-7	TRBD2	CASRPGLAGGYEQYF	TGTGCCAGCAGGCCTGGACTAGCGGGGGGTTACGAGCAGTACTTC
TRBV7-3	few	TRBJ2-5	.	CASSTDWTGTQYF	TGTGCCAGCAGCACTGACTGGACCGGGACCCAGTACTTC
TRBV7-8	.	TRBJ2-5	.	CASSFDYGASGWETQYF	TGTGCCAGCAGCTTTGATTACGGGGCCTCAGGTTGGGAGACCCAGTACTTC
TRBV4-1	many	TRBJ2-5	.	CASSQGGVQYF	TGCGCCAGCAGCCAAGGTGGGGTCCAGTACTTC
TRBV12-3/TRBV12-4	many	TRBJ1-2	TRBD1	CASSLDRVFGYTF	TGTGCCAGCAGTTTGGACAGGGTATTCGGCTACACCTTC
TRBV7-9	many	TRBJ2-5	TRBD2	CATRLAGIQETQYF	TGTGCCACCAGACTAGCGGGGATCCAAGAGACCCAGTACTTC
TRBV15	few	TRBJ1-5	.	CATSSLAQEGLYSNQPQNF	TGTGCCACCAGCAGTTTGGCACAGGAGGGGTTGTATAGCAATCAGCCCCAGAATTTT
TRBV5-1	.	TRBJ1-6	.	CASSRSGEANSPLNF	TGCGCCAGCAGCCGAAGTGGGGAAGCTAATTCACCCCTCAACTTT
TRBV28	.	TRBJ2-1	.	CASSGSWGAGAEYFF	.
TRBV27	many	TRBJ1-6	TRBD1	CASSFGTVGSPLHF	TGTGCCAGCAGTTTTGGGACAGTGGGTTCACCCCTCCACTTT
TRBV29-1	many	TRBJ1-5	TRBD1	CSVGTGANQPQHF	TGCAGCGTGGGGACAGGGGCCAATCAGCCCCAGCATTTT
TRBV5-1	many	TRBJ2-5	TRBD2	CASARGGETQYF	TGCGCCAGTGCCCGGGGGGGAGAGACCCAGTACTTC
TRBV20-1	many	TRBJ2-7	TRBD2	CSARILARGSYEQYF	TGCAGTGCTAGGATACTAGCGAGGGGCTCCTACGAGCAGTACTTC
TRBV20-1	many	TRBJ2-5	TRBD2	CSARRSGVGGSRTQYF	TGCAGTGCTAGGAGGAGCGGGGTGGGGGGAAGTAGGACCCAGTACTTC
TRBV5-1	many	TRBJ1-2	.	CPRPGEGYTF	TGTCCCCGCCCAGGGGAGGGCTACACCTTC
TRBV28	many	TRBJ2-2	TRBD2	CASSIASGRNTGELFF	TGTGCCAGCAGTATCGCTAGCGGGAGGAACACCGGGGAGCTGTTTTTT
TRBV11-2	.	TRBJ2-1	.	CASSLDMSEQFF	TGTGCCAGCAGCTTAGATATGAGTGAGCAGTTCTTC
TRBV7-9	many	TRBJ2-1	.	CASNQGQLNNEQFF	TGTGCCAGCAACCAGGGACAACTGAACAATGAGCAGTTCTTC
TRBV27	.	TRBJ2-7	TRBD1	CASRIMDRSDSSYEQYF	TGTGCCAGCAGAATTATGGACAGGAGTGATAGCTCCTACGAGCAGTACTTC
TRBV6-5	many	TRBJ1-2	TRBD1	CASSSTGVRGYGYTF	TGTGCCAGCAGTTCCACAGGGGTGCGGGGCTATGGCTACACCTTC
TRBV15	many	TRBJ2-7	.	CATSRDEEGGGEQYF	TGTGCCACCAGCAGAGATGAGGAGGGAGGCGGCGAGCAGTACTTC
TRBV20-1	many	TRBJ2-5	TRBD2	CSALTSGGPGSETQYF	TGCAGTGCCCTGACTAGCGGGGGGCCCGGGTCAGAGACCCAGTACTTC
TRBV10-3	many	TRBJ2-7	.	CAISQISTGYEQYF	TGTGCCATCAGTCAGATCTCCACCGGCTACGAGCAGTACTTC
TRBV7-9	few	TRBJ2-5	.	CASSSRLAEETQYF	TGTGCCAGCAGCTCTCGGCTAGCAGAAGAGACCCAGTACTTC
TRBV12-3/TRBV12-4	many	TRBJ2-3	.	CASSSRYPGRDTQYF	TGTGCCAGCAGTTCTCGATACCCAGGCAGAGATACGCAGTATTTT
TRBV5-8	many	TRBJ2-3	TRBD2	CASSLAAGGRDTQYF	TGTGCCAGCAGCTTGGCCGCGGGGGGAAGAGATACGCAGTATTTT
TRBV3-1	many	TRBJ2-7	TRBD1	CASSQRQGLLYEQYF	TGTGCCAGCAGCCAAAGACAGGGCCTTCTCTACGAGCAGTACTTC
TRBV15	many	TRBJ2-7	TRBD2	CATSTGLATYEQYF	TGTGCCACCAGCACGGGACTAGCTACCTACGAGCAGTACTTC
TRBV3-1	many	TRBJ2-7	.	CASSQVGTYEQYF	TGTGCCAGCAGCCAAGTCGGGACCTACGAGCAGTACTTC
TRBV6-5	many	TRBJ2-7	.	CASRTARGSYEQYF	TGTGCCAGCAGGACCGCTCGGGGCTCCTACGAGCAGTACTTC
TRBV11-2	many	TRBJ2-5	.	CASSLVVGKETQYF	TGTGCCAGCAGCTTAGTCGTCGGCAAAGAGACCCAGTACTTC
TRBV11-2	many	TRBJ2-2	TRBD2	CASSWGTSYGELFF	TGTGCCAGCAGCTGGGGGACTAGCTACGGGGAGCTGTTTTTT